A selection of T cell receptor beta chains follows, all from one sample in a study of blood T cell repertoires in COVID-19. The assay was immunoSEQ multiplex PCR, and TCRdb's table has in-frame clones only and misses some. This sample carries tens of thousands of clones, about 88% of them seen once, and the ten largest clones take about 4%. The sequenced sample was peripheral blood. These TCRs come from a man in his sixties or seventies with active COVID-19. Each CDR3 is given with its conserved first and last residue. D genes are given only for firm matches. Size values are once, few and many counts, or a class for expanded clones, and some rows have none.

d_call j_call v_call clone_size cdr3_aa cdr3_nt
- TRBJ1-4 TRBV7-2 - CASSSGGVNEKLFF TGTGCCAGCAGCTCCGGCGGGGTTAATGAAAAACTGTTTTTT
- TRBJ2-7 TRBV7-3 - CASSLSGGVGYEQYF TGTGCCAGCAGCTTAAGTGGCGGGGTCGGCTACGAGCAGTACTTC
- TRBJ2-5 TRBV7-2 - CASSPVGGAGETQYF TGTGCCAGCAGCCCAGTGGGGGGGGCTGGTGAGACCCAGTACTTC
TRBD2 TRBJ2-1 TRBV9 - CASSPQTSGSRGEQFF TGTGCCAGCAGCCCCCAGACTAGCGGGAGCAGGGGGGAGCAGTTCTTC
TRBD2 TRBJ2-1 TRBV5-1 - CASSSRLAGGGGEQFF TGCGCCAGCAGCTCACGACTAGCGGGAGGGGGGGGTGAGCAGTTCTTC
TRBD1 TRBJ1-3 TRBV5-1 - CASSPKDRGSGNTIYF TGCGCCAGCAGCCCCAAGGACAGGGGATCTGGAAACACCATATATTTT
- TRBJ1-2 TRBV15 - CATSQNYGYTF TGTGCCACCAGTCAGAATTATGGCTACACCTTC
- TRBJ1-3 TRBV5-5 - CASSLLGGNTIYF TGTGCCAGCAGCTTACTCGGTGGAAACACCATATATTTT
TRBD1 TRBJ1-2 TRBV6-2/TRBV6-3 - CASSYRQTGAGYGYTF TGTGCCAGCAGTTACCGCCAAACAGGGGCCGGCTATGGCTACACCTTC
- TRBJ2-5 TRBV5-1 - CASSLTGGDETQYF TGCGCCAGCAGCCTGACAGGTGGCGATGAGACCCAGTACTTC
TRBD2 TRBJ2-1 TRBV5-1 once CASSLAVASGRSGEQFF TGCGCCAGCAGCTTGGCCGTCGCTAGCGGGAGGTCGGGTGAGCAGTTCTTC
- TRBJ1-1 TRBV27 few CASSFAGRRAFF TGTGCCAGCAGTTTCGCGGGGCGTCGGGCTTTCTTT
- TRBJ2-1 TRBV5-4 - CASSRQVGYNEQFF TGTGCCAGCAGCCGACAGGTGGGATACAATGAGCAGTTCTTC
TRBD2 TRBJ2-3 TRBV6-4 once CASSERRLAGPRPVTDTQYF TGTGCCAGCAGTGAGAGGCGACTAGCGGGACCCCGGCCGGTCACAGATACGCAGTATTTT
- TRBJ2-7 TRBV27 - CASSLGLSYEQYF TGTGCCAGCAGTCTAGGCCTCTCCTACGAGCAGTACTTC
TRBD2 TRBJ2-1 TRBV27 - CASSLAAGGGYNEQFF TGTGCCAGCAGTTTAGCGGCGGGAGGAGGATACAATGAGCAGTTCTTC
- TRBJ2-7 TRBV14 - CASSQEPGASYEQYF TGTGCCAGCAGCCAAGAACCTGGGGCATCCTACGAGCAGTACTTC
- TRBJ1-3 TRBV18 few CATGKEQGTGNTIYF TGTGCCACCGGCAAGGAACAGGGTACTGGAAACACCATATATTTT
TRBD1 TRBJ2-3 TRBV15 - CATSRVQGAADTQYF TGTGCCACCAGCAGAGTACAGGGGGCTGCAGATACGCAGTATTTT
TRBD2 TRBJ2-7 TRBV18 - CASSPGGLAYEQYF TGTGCCAGCTCACCGGGGGGACTAGCGTACGAGCAGTACTTC
- TRBJ2-7 TRBV9 - CASSPPGPPYEQYF TGTGCCAGCAGCCCCCCAGGGCCCCCCTACGAGCAGTACTTC
TRBD1 TRBJ1-4 TRBV5-4 - CASSPDRGGEKLFF TGTGCCAGCAGCCCCGACAGGGGGGGAGAAAAACTGTTTTTT
TRBD1 TRBJ2-3 TRBV14 once CASSPLPGQGSDTQYF TGTGCCAGCAGCCCCCTACCAGGACAGGGATCGGATACGCAGTATTTT
TRBD1 TRBJ2-2 TRBV24-1 - CATSDQGQRNTGELFF TGTGCCACCAGTGACCAGGGACAGCGAAACACCGGGGAGCTGTTTTTT
TRBD2 TRBJ2-5 TRBV9 once CASTPSGRGTQYF TGTGCCAGCACCCCTAGCGGGAGAGGGACCCAGTACTTC
- TRBJ2-1 TRBV30 - CAWKGGSAEQFF TGTGCCTGGAAGGGGGGGTCGGCTGAGCAGTTCTTC